The T cell receptor (beta chain) under discussion was sequenced for a study of control samples from healthy donors and cancer patients. The protocol was immunoSEQ multiplex PCR, while the TCRdb copy is restricted to in-frame clones and leaves out a portion. The sample shows some 170,000 clones, roughly 95% of them seen only once. Trimming cost V 4 bases and J 7 bases; bases outside gene matches: 7. CDR1 and CDR2 (germline): MDHEN, SYDVKM. The CDR3 loop spans 14 amino acids. This clonotype was sampled from a woman in her thirties in good health. V usage is TRBV28 and J usage is TRBJ2-1; 7 bases fit TRBD1. Sequenced sample: blood. The DNA of the CDR3 is TGTGCCAGCAGTTCCCCCGGCAGGGGGAATGAGCAGTTCTTC. This gives the protein CASSSPGRGNEQFF.